This record concerns one T cell receptor beta chain sequence. Germline values: CDR1 PRHDT, CDR2 FYEKMQ (reference sequence). Trimming cost V 4 bases and J 5 bases, with 12 bases left between them. CDR3 length equals 14 residues. The record originates from a study of blood T cell repertoires in COVID-19. Source study methods: Estimation of nucleated cell counts was performed using reference gene primer amplification. Sequencing was performed with immunoSEQ multiplex PCR; in TCRdb, only in-frame clones are kept and a portion is missing. That table gives V, J and clone size, and the DNA gave D and trimming. The sample has roughly 350,000 clones, about 90% seen once.

This chain uses TRBV13 with TRBJ1-5, with a weak D call TRBD1 (6 bases). Sequenced: peripheral blood. The TCR originated in a woman between 50 and 59 years old with COVID-19, enrolled during active disease. In DNA, the CDR3 is TGTGCCAGCAGCTCACAGGGTGAAGATCAGCCCCAGCATTTT. It is translated as CASSSQGEDQPQHF.